This T cell receptor beta chain was retrieved from a study of T cells in Graves' hyperthyroidism and ophthalmopathy (dated by TCRdb to about 2019). Regarding the complete study: Peripheral blood samples were taken at the time of initial diagnosis, prior to any treatment. TCR V-J signatures able to tell the groups apart were searched for in a discovery cohort of 95 to 100 patients, of whom about 40 had Graves' ophthalmopathy and more than 55 had stable Graves' hyperthyroidism. An independent validation cohort of under 20 hyperthyroidism patients and 17 patients who later progressed to ophthalmopathy tested prospective prediction of ophthalmopathy. The roughly 91 discovery patients were randomly divided into training and test sets at a 7:3 ratio. Thyroid tissue and blood T-cell repertoires from six Graves' hyperthyroidism patients were also compared in the study. After sampling, hyperthyroidism patients received methimazole starting at 30 mg daily, and ophthalmopathy patients received high-dose intravenous methylprednisolone. According to the paper, TCR Vbeta CDR3 sequencing was carried out on some 130 peripheral blood samples, which came from fewer than 50 ophthalmopathy, around 74 hyperthyroidism and roughly 17 progressor patients. Broad study findings and their caveats: Sample size was not statistically predetermined, and blinding of investigators to group allocation was not performed. In validation, the model predicted progression to ophthalmopathy a median of roughly 6.5 months before onset, with roughly 70% sensitivity and 72.22% specificity. In cross-validation, a model built on a 13 V-J signature told ophthalmopathy apart from stable hyperthyroidism with under 90% sensitivity and roughly 81% specificity, and in testing the same model reached 80%/75%. Most expanded thyroid clonotypes (frequency above 0.001) were also found in blood, which suggests that blood repertoires may mirror thyroid immune responses.

A patient counted as having stable Graves' hyperthyroidism if no progression to ophthalmopathy occurred over 18 months of follow-up. Hyperthyroidism patients were newly diagnosed, had a disease duration of under 2 months, and were aged 18 to 65 years. Exclusion was applied to patients with uncontrolled infections, other autoimmune diseases, pregnancy or lactation. Diagnoses were established on the basis of clinical symptoms, serum thyroxine and TRAb, thyroid ultrasound, and orbital computed tomography. PBMCs were separated from roughly 10 ml of fresh peripheral blood using Ficoll-Paque density gradient centrifugation. Total RNA was extracted using Trizol reagent, and RNA quality was assessed on an Agilent 2100 Bioanalyzer. This clonotype was seen many times. What this receptor recognizes is not known. Within one base of it there is no much larger clone, and no base qualities were kept. Taken from cysteine to phenylalanine, the CDR3 has 14 residues. The only DNA kept is the CDR3, 42 bases in frame from the first base. V sheds 4 bases and J sheds 2 bases, leaving 12 bases between their ends. Based on the germline V gene, the CDR1 and CDR2 sequences are SGHDN and FVKESK.

The TCR beta CDR3 regions were amplified from the RNA transcripts. The first round of RT-PCR for the TCR CDR3 was performed with the HTBI primer set and the Qiagen OneStep RT-PCR kit. Libraries were constructed in a second round of multiplex PCR, after which size selection and purification were performed. Paired-end sequencing of the libraries was performed with 100 bp reads on an Illumina HiSeq2000. Processing in the source paper ran as follows. SOAPnuke was used to process the raw data, with reads discarded if the reads contained adapters or uncalled bases, had a mean Phred below 15, or lacked an exact constant-primer or identifier match. High-quality paired reads were merged with COPE v1.2.5, and unique nucleotide sequences were defined as clonotypes. MiTCR v1.1 was used to align clonotypes to the IMGT TRBV, TRBD and TRBJ reference segments. Analysis was restricted to V-J combinations with a frequency above 0.0001, which covered approximately 99% of repertoires. A TCS score was defined as the ratio of F50 (clonal expansion) to E x V (chaos), with BLOSUM62-based TCRdist applied between CDR3 peptides within each V-J. Welch's t-statistics and random forest reduced fewer than 600 V-J features to 13, which were used in a naive Bayes classifier (R e1071). Through fastp at Q25 and MiXCR, TCRdb rebuilt clones from the public reads, retaining in-frame beta chains. Each entry is one CDR3 protein sequence, shown with its most common DNA and genes. V and J calls and clone size were set by TCRdb, not the authors. A total of approximately 400,000 distinct CDR3 sequences appear in this sample, approximately 14% of them only once. Clones ranked in the top ten supply approximately 14% of the sample.

Recombination joined TRBV14 with TRBJ2-7, with the D segment identity uncertain. This receptor was identified in a woman in her late teens or twenties with Graves' hyperthyroidism. Sequenced input: blood. The CDR3 loop reads CASSLRTYPYEQYF. The sequenced DNA: TGTGCCAGCAGCCTTAGGACGTACCCCTACGAGCAGTACTTC.